This T cell receptor beta chain was observed in a study of blood T cell repertoires in COVID-19. Study background: Whether acute or convalescent, the COVID-19 samples came from the United States, Italy and Spain.

The CDR3 covers 15 residues. Trimming stripped 0 bases from V and 0 bases from J, with 7 bases between. Germline V gene sequence: CDR1 SGHNT, CDR2 YYREEE (reference sequence). The repertoire was sequenced with immunoSEQ multiplex PCR; TCRdb's copy has only in-frame clones and lacks some. Of some 310,000 clones listed, roughly 90% are singletons. This TCR was sampled from a woman under 40 with COVID-19, enrolled during active disease. Sequencing used peripheral blood. The rearrangement links TRBV5-4 to TRBJ1-3, with D perhaps matching TRBD1 (6 bases). Written as DNA, the CDR3 is TGTGCCAGCAGCTTGGGGACAGTCTCTGGAAACACCATATATTTT. Amino acids: CASSLGTVSGNTIYF. The variable domain in full, with the rest retrieved from reference TRBV5-4 and TRBJ1-3, is ETGVTQSPTHLIKTRGQQVTLRCSSQSGHNTVSWYQQALGQGPQFIFQYYREEENGRGNFPPRFSGLQFPNYSSELNVNALELDDSALYLCASSLGTVSGNTIYFGEGSWLTVV.